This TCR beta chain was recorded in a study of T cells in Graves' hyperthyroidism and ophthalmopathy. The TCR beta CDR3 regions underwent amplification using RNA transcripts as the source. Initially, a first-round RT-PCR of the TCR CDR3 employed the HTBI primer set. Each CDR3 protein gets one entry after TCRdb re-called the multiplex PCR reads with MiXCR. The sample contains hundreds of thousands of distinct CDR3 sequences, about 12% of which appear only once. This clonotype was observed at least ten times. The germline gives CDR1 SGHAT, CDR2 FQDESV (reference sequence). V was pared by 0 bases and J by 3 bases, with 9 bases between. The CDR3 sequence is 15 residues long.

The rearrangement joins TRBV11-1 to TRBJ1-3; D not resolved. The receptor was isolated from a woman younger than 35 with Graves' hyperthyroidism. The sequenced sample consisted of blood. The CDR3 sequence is CASSLAASYGNTIYF. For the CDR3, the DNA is TGTGCCAGCAGCTTAGCGGCCAGCTATGGAAACACCATATATTTT.